The 11 T cell receptor beta chains below all came from one sample that was sequenced in a study of T-cell memory formation after mild COVID-19. Each CDR3 protein gets one entry after TCRdb re-called the 5' RACE reads with MiXCR. The sample includes about 320,000 distinct CDR3 sequences, 13% to 15% of them seen just once. The sequencing input was PBMCs or a T cell subset sorted from them (not recorded which). Receptors were obtained from a man aged 18-30 years who had mild COVID-19 (a few samples of this study predate the infection). Cell type and time point are not known.

This clonotype was picked up a small number of times. The gene calls are TRBV4-2 and TRBJ2-4, with a weak D call TRBD1 (6 bases). CDR1 is LGHNA, CDR2 YNFKEQ, per germline. The V end lost 0 bases, the J end lost 0 bases, and 15 bases lay between the germline ends. CDR3 length equals 18 residues. The CDR3 DNA follows: TGTGCCAGCAGCCAAGATGGGCAGGGGACACTAGCCAAAAACATTCAGTACTTC. Translating it yields CASSQDGQGTLAKNIQYF.

This clonotype came up many times. V usage is TRBV7-2 and J usage is TRBJ1-2; D is ambiguous. Trimming pared 5 bases from V and 7 bases from J, leaving 11 bases between. The CDR3 loop spans 12 amino acids. CDR1 and CDR2 from the germline V gene are SGHTA and FQGNSA. The CDR3 DNA reads TGTGCCAGCAGCAGGGCCGGCGGTGGCTACACCTTC. Protein: CASSRAGGGYTF.

This clonotype was seen a handful of times. The chain links TRBV2 to TRBJ1-1; D remains unclear. V shed 6 bases and J shed 2 bases, with 7 bases lying between them. There are 12 residues in the CDR3. CDR1 is SNHLY, CDR2 FYNNEI, per germline. The CDR3 sequence: CASSVENTEAFF. The CDR3 DNA is TGTGCCAGCAGCGTTGAAAACACTGAAGCTTTCTTT. The full variable domain, its missing parts supplied by reference TRBV2 and TRBJ1-1, is EPEVTQTPSHQVTQMGQEVILRCVPISNHLYFYWYRQILGQKVEFLVSFYNNEISEKSEIFDDQFSVERPDGSNFTLKIRSTKLEDSAMYFCASSVENTEAFFGQGTRLTVV.

The chain has TRBV20-1 and TRBJ2-3; D gene ambiguous. Per the germline V gene, CDR1 is DFQATT and CDR2 is SNEGSKA (reference sequence). Trimming removed 2 bases from V and 4 bases from J, with 7 bases in between. This CDR3 region has 12 residues. The CDR3 region is CSARLVADTQYF. The CDR3 bases are TGCAGTGCTAGATTAGTTGCAGATACGCAGTATTTT.

This clonotype has more than one count but fewer than ten. The chain carries TRBV7-3 and TRBJ2-1; possible D gene TRBD2, 5 bases. Germline CDR1 and CDR2: SGHTA and FQGTGA. V was pared by 6 bases and J by 1 base, with 13 bases between. The CDR3 covers 15 residues. Here the CDR3 DNA reads TGTGCCAGCAGGGACCGGCCGGGGTCCTACAATGAGCAGTTCTTC. Translation gives CASRDRPGSYNEQFF.

This rearrangement joins TRBV4-1 to TRBJ1-1, with D uncertain. Germline V gene lookup returns CDR1 MGHRA and CDR2 YSYEKL. V was pared by 0 bases and J by 2 bases, with 13 bases between. This CDR3 is built from 16 residues. In DNA form, the CDR3 reads TGCGCCAGCAGCCAAGATATGGCAGCGAGTAACACTGAAGCTTTCTTT. This gives the protein CASSQDMAASNTEAFF.

The chain carries TRBV29-1 and TRBJ2-7; D remains ambiguous. Germline CDR1 and CDR2: SQVTM and ANQGSEA. This CDR3 is built from 12 residues. V was clipped by 5 bases and J by 2 bases, with 10 bases between them. The CDR3 protein is CSVKDGTYEQYF. CDR3 in DNA: TGCAGCGTTAAGGACGGTACCTACGAGCAGTACTTC.

The V call is TRBV9, the J call TRBJ1-2; TRBD1 matches at 9 bases. The CDR3 is made up of 15 amino acids. Trimming at V came to 4 bases and at J to 3 bases, leaving 7 bases not matched to a gene. Germline CDR1 reads SGDLS; CDR2 reads YYNGEE. This CDR3 is CASSPHRGLDYGYTF. DNA for the CDR3: TGTGCCAGCAGCCCGCACAGGGGGCTTGACTATGGCTACACCTTC.

The V and J genes are TRBV6-5 and TRBJ1-5, with 8 bases matching TRBD1. The CDR3 has 15 amino acids. V was clipped by 0 bases and J by 7 bases; unmatched bases: 5. Germline V gives CDR1 MNHEY, CDR2 SVGAGI. The CDR3 region has the DNA TGTGCCAGCAGTTACTCAGGACAGGGTAGCCAGCCCCAGCATTTT. This gives the protein CASSYSGQGSQPQHF.

In this sample, this clonotype turned up a few times. The gene calls are TRBV6-1 and TRBJ2-1; D is unresolved. The CDR3 length is 14 residues. The germline V gene has CDR1 MNHNS and CDR2 SASEGT. Between the trimmed V and J ends, which lost 2 bases and 7 bases, there was a span of 12 bases. CDR3 residues: CASSERVGGNEQFF. The CDR3 coding sequence is TGTGCCAGCAGTGAAAGGGTCGGTGGGAATGAGCAGTTCTTC.

This clonotype was observed a few times. This chain connects TRBV5-1 to TRBJ2-5, with 8 bases lining up with TRBD2. Unmatched junction bases numbered 7, after V lost 1 base and J lost 5 bases. The CDR3 extends over 15 amino acids. Germline CDR1 is SGHRS and CDR2 is YFSETQ. For the CDR3, the DNA is TGCGCCAGCAGCTTGAAATCGGGGGGGGTCGAGACCCAGTACTTC. It codes for CASSLKSGGVETQYF.